The next 3 T cell receptor beta chains were all read from a single sample in a study of blood T cell repertoires in COVID-19. The table came from immunoSEQ multiplex PCR; TCRdb's copy has only in-frame clones and leaves some out. Of some 150,000 clones listed, around nine tenths are singletons. Sequenced: peripheral blood. The source is a woman aged 40 to 49 with acute or convalescent COVID-19.

This clone occurred once. The chain has TRBV5-5 and TRBJ1-3; D ambiguous. Trimming took off 0 bases at V and 0 bases at J, with 7 bases between the two ends. The CDR3 totals 15 residues. Germline lookup yields CDR1 SGHKS and CDR2 YYEKEE (reference sequence). The CDR3 bases are TGTGCCAGCAGCTTGGACCCCAGCTCTGGAAACACCATATATTTT. Its translation is CASSLDPSSGNTIYF.

The chain couples TRBV7-8 to TRBJ1-1; tentative D call: TRBD1 (6 bases). The length of the CDR3 is 13 residues. V was shortened by 3 bases and J by 2 bases, with 7 bases between the two germline ends. Per the germline V gene, CDR1 is SGHVS and CDR2 is FQNEAQ. The CDR3 coding sequence is TGTGCCAGCAGCTTGGACAGCAACACTGAAGCTTTCTTT. This sequence encodes CASSLDSNTEAFF.

The chain carries TRBV6-1 and TRBJ2-7; 8 bases line up with TRBD1. V gave up 6 bases and J gave up 5 bases; unmatched junction bases: 12. Germline assignment: CDR1 MNHNS and CDR2 SASEGT. The CDR3 sequence is 15 residues long. The CDR3 loop is CASSRPGGGRNEQYF. The CDR3 bases are TGTGCCAGCAGCCGCCCAGGGGGCGGCAGGAACGAGCAGTACTTC.